This TCR beta chain was recorded in a study of human T cells and chemical hapten exposure. On the study more broadly: Alopecia universalis, totalis or areata was present in patients who were mostly female.

Trimming stripped 1 base from V and 1 base from J, with 9 bases between. Per germline, CDR1 LGHNA and CDR2 YSLEER. The CDR3 contains 15 residues. Time point reported: patch test 2, 6 weeks after DPC sensitization. As for treatment: therapeutic diphenylcyclopropenone sensitization with weekly scalp DPC. TCRdb reanalysed the RACE reads using MiXCR and keeps one entry per CDR3 protein. Of about 55,000 distinct CDR3 sequences detected, around 9.5% appear once; the ten largest clones hold around 1.6%. The J gene is TRBJ2-3, the V gene TRBV4-3, with unresolved D. Specimen: whole blood, collected in connection with sensitization to the hapten diphenylcyclopropenone (DPC). The TCR sequence derives from a woman in her fifties or sixties with alopecia areata. Some clones in this sample may be carry-over from other donors' samples. The CDR3 protein is CASSQAFGGTDTQYF. The CDR3 DNA reads as TGCGCCAGCAGCCAAGCCTTTGGGGGCACAGATACGCAGTATTTT.